The sample holds many counts of the clone carrying this T cell receptor beta chain. Antigen specificity is unknown. Repertoires were generated with immunoSEQ multiplex PCR, while TCRdb's copy carries only in-frame clones and drops some. The sample holds under 35,000 clones, and no clone turns up only once. The sample comes from a study of T cell clonality in common variable immunodeficiency. Findings and limits, study-wide: In common variable immunodeficiency, TCR beta chains reportedly carried fewer deletions and N-nucleotide insertions.

This sequence was found in a person between 18 and 69 years old in good health. The sequenced sample consisted of peripheral blood mononuclear cells.

CDR3 sequence reads: CASSPGDWPTNEKLFF. Incomplete CDR3 DNA: TGTGCCAGTAGTCCTGGAGACTGGCCAACTAATGAAAAA. The chain carries TRBV19 and TRBJ1-4, with D uncertain. The missing CDR3 end, 3 residues past where the read stops, is filled in from the germline J gene. The CDR3 totals 16 residues. In germline, CDR1 is LNHDA, CDR2 SQIVND (reference sequence). Trimming pared 5 bases from V and 0 bases from J, leaving 13 bases between. The whole variable domain, remainder taken from reference TRBV19 and TRBJ1-4, is DGGITQSPKYLFRKEGQNVTLSCEQNLNHDAMYWYRQDPGQGLRLIYYSQIVNDFQKGDIAEGYSVSREKKESFPLTVTSAQKNPTAFYLCASSPGDWPTNEKLFFGSGTQLSVL.